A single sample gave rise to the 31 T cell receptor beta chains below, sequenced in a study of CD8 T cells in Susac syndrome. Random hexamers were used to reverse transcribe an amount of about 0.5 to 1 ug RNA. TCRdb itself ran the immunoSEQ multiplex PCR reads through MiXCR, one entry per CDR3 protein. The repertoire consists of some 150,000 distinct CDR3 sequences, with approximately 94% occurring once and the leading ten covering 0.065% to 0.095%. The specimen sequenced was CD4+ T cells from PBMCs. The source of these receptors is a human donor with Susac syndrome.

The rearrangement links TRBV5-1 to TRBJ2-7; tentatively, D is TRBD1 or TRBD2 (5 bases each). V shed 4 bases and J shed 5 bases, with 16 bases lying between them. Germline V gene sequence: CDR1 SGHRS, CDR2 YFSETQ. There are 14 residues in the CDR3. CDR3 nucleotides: TGCGCCAGCAGCCCCGGACGGGGCGCAGACGAGCAGTACTTC. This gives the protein CASSPGRGADEQYF. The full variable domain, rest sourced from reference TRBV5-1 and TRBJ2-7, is KAGVTQTPRYLIKTRGQQVTLSCSPISGHRSVSWYQQTPGQGLQFLFEYFSETQRNKGNFPGRFSGRQFSNSRSEMNVSTLELGDSALYLCASSPGRGADEQYFGPGTRLTVT.

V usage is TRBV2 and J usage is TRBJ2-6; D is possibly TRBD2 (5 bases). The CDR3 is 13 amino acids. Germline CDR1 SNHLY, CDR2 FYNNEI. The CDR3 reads CARAESGANVLTF. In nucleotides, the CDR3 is TGTGCAAGAGCGGAATCTGGGGCCAACGTCCTGACTTTC.

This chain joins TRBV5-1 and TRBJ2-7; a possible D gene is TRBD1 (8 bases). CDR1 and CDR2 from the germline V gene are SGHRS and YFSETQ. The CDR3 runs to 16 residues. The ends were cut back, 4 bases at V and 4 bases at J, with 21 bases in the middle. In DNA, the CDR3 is TGCGCCAGCAGCGGGGGGGACAGGCGTTTACATTACGAGCAGTACTTC. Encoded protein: CASSGGDRRLHYEQYF.

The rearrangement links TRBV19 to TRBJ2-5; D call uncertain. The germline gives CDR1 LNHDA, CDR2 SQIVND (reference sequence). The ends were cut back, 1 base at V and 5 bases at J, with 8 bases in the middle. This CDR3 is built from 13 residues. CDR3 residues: CASSIAQRETQYF. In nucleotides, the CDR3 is TGTGCCAGTAGTATAGCACAGAGGGAGACCCAGTACTTC.

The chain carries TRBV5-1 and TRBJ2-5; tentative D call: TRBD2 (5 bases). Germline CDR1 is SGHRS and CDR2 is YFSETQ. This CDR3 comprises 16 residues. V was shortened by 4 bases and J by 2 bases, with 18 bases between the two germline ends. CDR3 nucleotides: TGCGCCAGCAGCGGGTCTTTAGGGAGTCGGCAAGAGACCCAGTACTTC. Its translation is CASSGSLGSRQETQYF.

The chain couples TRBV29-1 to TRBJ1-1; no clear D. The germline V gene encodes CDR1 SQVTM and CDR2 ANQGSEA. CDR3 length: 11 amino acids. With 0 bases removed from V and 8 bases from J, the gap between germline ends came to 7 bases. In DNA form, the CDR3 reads TGCAGCGTTGAAGAAACCGCAGAAGCTTTCTTT. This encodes CSVEETAEAFF. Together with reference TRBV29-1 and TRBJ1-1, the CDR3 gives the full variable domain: SAVISQKPSRDICQRGTSLTIQCQVDSQVTMMFWYRQQPGQSLTLIATANQGSEATYESGFVIDKFPISRPNLTFSTLTVSNMSPEDSSIYLCSVEETAEAFFGQGTRLTVV.

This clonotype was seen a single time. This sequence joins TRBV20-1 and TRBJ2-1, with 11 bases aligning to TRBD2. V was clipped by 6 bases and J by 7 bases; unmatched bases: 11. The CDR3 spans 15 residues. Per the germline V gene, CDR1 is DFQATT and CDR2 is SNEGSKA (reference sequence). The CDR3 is CSATRLAGGRNEQFF. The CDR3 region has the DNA TGCAGTGCAACCCGGCTAGCGGGAGGCCGGAATGAGCAGTTCTTC.

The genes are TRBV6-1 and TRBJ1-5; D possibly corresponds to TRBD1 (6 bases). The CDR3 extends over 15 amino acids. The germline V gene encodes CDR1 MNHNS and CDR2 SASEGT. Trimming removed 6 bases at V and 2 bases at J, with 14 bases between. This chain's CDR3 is CASSLGQSGNQPQHF. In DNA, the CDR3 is TGTGCCAGCAGCCTGGGACAAAGCGGCAATCAGCCCCAGCATTTT.

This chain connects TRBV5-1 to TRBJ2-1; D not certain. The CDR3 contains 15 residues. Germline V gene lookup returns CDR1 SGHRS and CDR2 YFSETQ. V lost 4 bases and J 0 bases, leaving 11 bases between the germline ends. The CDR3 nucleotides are TGCGCCAGCAGCCTCGACGGTCGCTCCTACAATGAGCAGTTCTTC. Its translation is CASSLDGRSYNEQFF.

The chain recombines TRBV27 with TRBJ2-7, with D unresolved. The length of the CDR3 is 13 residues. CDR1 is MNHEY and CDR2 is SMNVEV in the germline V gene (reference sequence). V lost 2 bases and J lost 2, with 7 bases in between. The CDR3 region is CASSLGPAYEQYF. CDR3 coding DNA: TGTGCCAGCAGTTTAGGGCCCGCCTACGAGCAGTACTTC.

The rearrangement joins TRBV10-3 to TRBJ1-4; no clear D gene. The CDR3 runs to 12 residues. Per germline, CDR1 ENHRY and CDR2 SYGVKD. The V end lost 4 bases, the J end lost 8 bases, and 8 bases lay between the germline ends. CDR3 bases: TGTGCCATCAGTGGCGGCGGGGAAAAACTGTTTTTT. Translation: CAISGGGEKLFF.

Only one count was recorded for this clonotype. In nucleotides, the CDR3 is TGCAGTGCTACCCATACCGGGGAGCTGTTTTTT. Translation: CSATHTGELFF. The chain combines TRBV20-1 with TRBJ2-2, with unresolved D. This CDR3 region has 11 residues. Germline CDR1 DFQATT, CDR2 SNEGSKA (reference sequence). The V end lost 4 bases, the J end lost 5 bases, and 5 bases lay between the germline ends.

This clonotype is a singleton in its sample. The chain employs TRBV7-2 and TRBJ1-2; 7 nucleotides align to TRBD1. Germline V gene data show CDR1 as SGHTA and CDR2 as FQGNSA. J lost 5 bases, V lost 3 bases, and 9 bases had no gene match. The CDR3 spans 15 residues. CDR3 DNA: TGTGCCAGCAGCTTCGTAGGGACAGATCCATATGGCTACACCTTC. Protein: CASSFVGTDPYGYTF.

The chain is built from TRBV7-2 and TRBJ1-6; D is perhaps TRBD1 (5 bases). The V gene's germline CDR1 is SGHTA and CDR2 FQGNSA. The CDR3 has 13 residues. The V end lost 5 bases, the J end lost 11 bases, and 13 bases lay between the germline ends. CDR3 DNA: TGTGCCAGCAGCCGGATTGGGGGGGCACCCCTCCACTTT. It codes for CASSRIGGAPLHF.

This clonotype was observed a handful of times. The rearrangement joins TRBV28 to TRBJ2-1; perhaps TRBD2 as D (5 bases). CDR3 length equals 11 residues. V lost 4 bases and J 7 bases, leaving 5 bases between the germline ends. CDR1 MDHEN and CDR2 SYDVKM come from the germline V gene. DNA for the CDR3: TGTGCCAGCAGTTGGAGGAATGAGCAGTTCTTC. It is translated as CASSWRNEQFF.

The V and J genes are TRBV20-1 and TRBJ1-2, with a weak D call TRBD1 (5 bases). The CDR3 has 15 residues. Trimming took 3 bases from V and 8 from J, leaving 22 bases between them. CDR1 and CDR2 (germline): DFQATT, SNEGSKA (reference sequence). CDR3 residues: CSASDPDSGIVGYTF. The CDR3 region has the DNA TGCAGTGCTAGCGACCCCGATTCAGGGATTGTGGGCTACACCTTC.

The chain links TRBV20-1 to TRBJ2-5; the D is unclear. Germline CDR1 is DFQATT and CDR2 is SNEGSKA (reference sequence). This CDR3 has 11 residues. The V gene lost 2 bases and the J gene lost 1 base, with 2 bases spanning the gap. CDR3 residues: CSARSQETQYF. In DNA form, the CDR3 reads TGCAGTGCTAGAAGCCAAGAGACCCAGTACTTC.

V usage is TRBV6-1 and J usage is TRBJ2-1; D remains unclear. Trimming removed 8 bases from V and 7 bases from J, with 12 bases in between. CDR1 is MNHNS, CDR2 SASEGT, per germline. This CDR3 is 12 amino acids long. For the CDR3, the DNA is TGTGCCAGCGCGAAGGGTTGGAATGAGCAGTTCTTC. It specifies CASAKGWNEQFF.

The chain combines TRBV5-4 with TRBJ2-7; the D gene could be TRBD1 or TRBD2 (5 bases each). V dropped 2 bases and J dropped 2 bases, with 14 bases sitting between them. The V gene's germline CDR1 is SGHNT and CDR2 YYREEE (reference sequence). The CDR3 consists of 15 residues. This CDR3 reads CASSFGGRGTYEQYF. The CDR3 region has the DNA TGTGCCAGCAGCTTTGGGGGTCGTGGGACCTACGAGCAGTACTTC.

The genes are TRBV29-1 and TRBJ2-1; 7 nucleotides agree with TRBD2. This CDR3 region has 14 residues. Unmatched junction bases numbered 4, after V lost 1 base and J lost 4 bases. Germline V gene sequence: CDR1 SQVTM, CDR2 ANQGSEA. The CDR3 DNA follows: TGCAGCGTTGAAGGGCGGGGGAGATACAATGAGCAGTTCTTC. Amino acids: CSVEGRGRYNEQFF.

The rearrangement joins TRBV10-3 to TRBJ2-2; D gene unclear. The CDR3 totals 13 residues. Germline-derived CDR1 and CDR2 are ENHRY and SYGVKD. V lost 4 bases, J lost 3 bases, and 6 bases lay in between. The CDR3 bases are TGTGCCATCAGTGCATGGGACACCGGGGAGCTGTTTTTT. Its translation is CAISAWDTGELFF.

For the CDR3, the DNA is TGCAGTGCTAGAGGAGACACCGGGGAGCTGTTTTTT. It codes for CSARGDTGELFF. The chain recombines TRBV20-1 with TRBJ2-2, with unresolved D. Trimming shortened V by 1 base and J by 3 bases, and 3 bases separated the two germline ends. Germline V CDR1 and CDR2: DFQATT, SNEGSKA (reference sequence). This CDR3 comprises 12 residues.

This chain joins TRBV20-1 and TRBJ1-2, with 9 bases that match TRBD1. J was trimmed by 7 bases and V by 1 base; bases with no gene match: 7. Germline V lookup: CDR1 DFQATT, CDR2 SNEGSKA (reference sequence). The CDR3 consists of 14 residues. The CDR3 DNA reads TGCAGTGCTAGAGTTGAATTACAGGGGGCTGGCTACACCTTC. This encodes CSARVELQGAGYTF.

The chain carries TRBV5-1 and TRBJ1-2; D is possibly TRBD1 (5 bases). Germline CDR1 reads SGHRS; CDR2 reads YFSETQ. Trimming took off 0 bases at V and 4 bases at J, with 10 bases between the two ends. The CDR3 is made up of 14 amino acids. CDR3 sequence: CASSLDGAGYGYTF. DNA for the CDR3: TGCGCCAGCAGCTTGGACGGGGCTGGCTATGGCTACACCTTC.

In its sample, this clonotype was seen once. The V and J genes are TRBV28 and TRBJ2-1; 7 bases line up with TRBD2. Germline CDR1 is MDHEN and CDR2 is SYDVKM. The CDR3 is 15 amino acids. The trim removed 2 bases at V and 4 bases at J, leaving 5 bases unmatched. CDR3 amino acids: CASSLSGRGYNEQFF. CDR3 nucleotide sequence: TGTGCCAGCAGTTTAAGTGGGAGGGGTTACAATGAGCAGTTCTTC.

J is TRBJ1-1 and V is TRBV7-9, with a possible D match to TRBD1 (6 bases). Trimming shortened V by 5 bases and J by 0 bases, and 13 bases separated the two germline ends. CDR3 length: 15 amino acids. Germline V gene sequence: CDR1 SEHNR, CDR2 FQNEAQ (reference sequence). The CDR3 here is CASSPAGAVNTEAFF. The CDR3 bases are TGTGCCAGCAGCCCGGCGGGGGCCGTGAACACTGAAGCTTTCTTT. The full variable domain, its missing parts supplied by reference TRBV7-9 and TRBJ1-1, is DTGVSQNPRHKITKRGQNVTFRCDPISEHNRLYWYRQTLGQGPEFLTYFQNEAQLEKSRLLSDRFSAERPKGSFSTLEIQRTEQGDSAMYLCASSPAGAVNTEAFFGQGTRLTVV.

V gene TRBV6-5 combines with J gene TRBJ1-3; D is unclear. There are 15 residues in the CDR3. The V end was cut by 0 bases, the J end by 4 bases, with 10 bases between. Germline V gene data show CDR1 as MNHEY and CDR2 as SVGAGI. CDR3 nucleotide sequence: TGTGCCAGCAGTTACTCGGTCGACACAGGAAACACCATATATTTT. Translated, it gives CASSYSVDTGNTIYF.

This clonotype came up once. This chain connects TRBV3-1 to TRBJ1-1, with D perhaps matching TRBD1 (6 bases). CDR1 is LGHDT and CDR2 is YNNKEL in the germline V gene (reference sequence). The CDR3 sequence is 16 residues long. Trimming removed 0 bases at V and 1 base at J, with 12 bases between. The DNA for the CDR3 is TGTGCCAGCAGCCAAGATATGGGGGCGAGGAACACTGAAGCTTTCTTT. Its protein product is CASSQDMGARNTEAFF. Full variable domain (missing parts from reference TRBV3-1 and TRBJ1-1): DTAVSQTPKYLVTQMGNDKSIKCEQNLGHDTMYWYKQDSKKFLKIMFSYNNKELIINETVPNRFSPKSPDKAHLNLHINSLELGDSAVYFCASSQDMGARNTEAFFGQGTRLTVV.

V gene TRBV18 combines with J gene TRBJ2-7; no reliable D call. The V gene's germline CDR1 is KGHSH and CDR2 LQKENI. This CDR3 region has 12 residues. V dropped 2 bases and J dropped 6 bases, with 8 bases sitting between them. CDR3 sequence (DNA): TGTGCCAGCTCACCAGCCTCTCTCGAGCAGTACTTC. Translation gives CASSPASLEQYF.

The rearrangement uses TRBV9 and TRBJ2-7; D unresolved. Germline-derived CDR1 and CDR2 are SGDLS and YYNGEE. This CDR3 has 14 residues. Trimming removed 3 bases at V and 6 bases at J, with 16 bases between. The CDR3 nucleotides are TGTGCCAGCAGCGCGGACCAGAGATGGGGCGAGCAGTACTTC. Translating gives CASSADQRWGEQYF.

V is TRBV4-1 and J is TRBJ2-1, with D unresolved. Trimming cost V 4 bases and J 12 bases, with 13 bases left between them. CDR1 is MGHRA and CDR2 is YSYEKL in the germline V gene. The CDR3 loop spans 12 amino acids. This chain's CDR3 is CASSPGPGTQFF. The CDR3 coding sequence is TGCGCCAGCAGCCCCGGGCCCGGAACGCAGTTCTTC.